This T cell receptor beta chain was recovered during a study of blood T cell repertoires in COVID-19. Looking at the study overall: The United States, Italy and Spain were the sources of the acute and convalescent COVID-19 samples. PBMCs, B-cell-depleted T cells, or T cells provided the cDNA or gDNA that made up the material.

The CDR3 spans 16 residues. Germline V gene data show CDR1 as SGHNT and CDR2 as YYREEE (reference sequence). Trimming took off 2 bases at V and 0 bases at J, with 12 bases between the two ends. This clone is a singleton in its sample. In the authors' workflow: Nucleated cell number was recorded as an estimate derived from reference gene primer amplification. Data came from immunoSEQ multiplex PCR; TCRdb stores just in-frame clones and leaves some out. V and J calls and clone size are those listed in that table; D and trimming were worked out from the DNA. In the table there are under 100,000 clones, roughly four fifths of which are singletons.

This clonotype was sampled from a man between 60 and 70 years old with acute or convalescent COVID-19. V is TRBV5-4 and J is TRBJ1-3; D remains unclear. The sample consisted of peripheral blood. The DNA of the CDR3 is TGTGCCAGCAGCTTCGGCGGTGCATTCTCTGGAAACACCATATATTTT. Translating gives CASSFGGAFSGNTIYF.